This TCR beta chain is drawn from a study of OX40 agonist ivuxolimab in advanced cancers. Study context: Three patients showed partial responses: one hepatocellular carcinoma and two cutaneous melanoma cases. Study observations and caveats: Clonal expansion among partial responders at 0.1-3.0 mg/kg ranked near the lowest.

The data were produced by immunoSEQ multiplex PCR, yet TCRdb's version contains in-frame clones alone and is incomplete. This sample yields around 46,000 clones, of which approximately 88% are seen a single time; 56% belongs to the top ten. Germline CDR1 LGHNA, CDR2 YSLEER. CDR3 size: 18 residues. With V trimmed by 0 bases and J by 5 bases, 13 bases remained unmatched. Cycle 7 day 1, cycle 4 day 1, and baseline were the timepoints at which blood was sampled. As concerns this clone: Its cognate antigen is unknown.

The clonotype originates from an adult with an advanced solid tumor such as melanoma, head and neck, liver or kidney cancer. Material: CD4+ or CD8+ T cells sorted from blood, obtained in a trial of the OX40 agonist ivuxolimab. The V call is TRBV4-3, the J call TRBJ1-2; TRBD1 matches 9 bases. The CDR3 loop reads CASSQDGRDRAPKYGYTF. CDR3 bases: TGCGCCAGCAGCCAAGATGGCCGGGACAGGGCGCCCAAATATGGCTACACCTTC.